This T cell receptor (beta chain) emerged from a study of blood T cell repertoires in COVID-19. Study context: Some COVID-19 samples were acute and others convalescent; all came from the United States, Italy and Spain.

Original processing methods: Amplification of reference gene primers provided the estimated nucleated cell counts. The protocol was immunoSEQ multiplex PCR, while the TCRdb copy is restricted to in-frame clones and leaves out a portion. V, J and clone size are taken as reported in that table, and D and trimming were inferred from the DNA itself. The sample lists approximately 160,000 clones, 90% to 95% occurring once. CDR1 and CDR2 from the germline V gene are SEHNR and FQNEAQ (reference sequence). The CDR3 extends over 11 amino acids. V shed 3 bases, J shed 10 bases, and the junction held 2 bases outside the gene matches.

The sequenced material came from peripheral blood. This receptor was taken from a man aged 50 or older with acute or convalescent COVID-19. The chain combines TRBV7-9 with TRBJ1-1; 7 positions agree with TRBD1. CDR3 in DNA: TGTGCCAGCAGCTTGGGACAGAGAGCTTTCTTT. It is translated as CASSLGQRAFF.